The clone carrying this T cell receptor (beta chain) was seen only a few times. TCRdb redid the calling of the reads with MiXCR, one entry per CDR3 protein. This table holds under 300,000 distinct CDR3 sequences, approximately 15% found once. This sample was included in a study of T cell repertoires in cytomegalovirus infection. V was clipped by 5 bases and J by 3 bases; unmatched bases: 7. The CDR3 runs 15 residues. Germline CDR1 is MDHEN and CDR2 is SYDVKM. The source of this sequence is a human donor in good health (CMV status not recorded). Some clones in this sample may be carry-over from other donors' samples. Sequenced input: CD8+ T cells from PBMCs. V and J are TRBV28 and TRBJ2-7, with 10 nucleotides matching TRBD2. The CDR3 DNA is TGTGCCAGCAGTCCTCCGAGCGGGGGGGTCTACGAGCAGTACTTC. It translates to CASSPPSGGVYEQYF.